Each of the 19 T cell receptor beta chains below was sequenced from the same sample in a study of T cells in Graves' hyperthyroidism and ophthalmopathy. RNA transcripts were the template for amplifying TCR beta CDR3 regions. With the HTBI primer set, the TCR CDR3 went through a first round of RT-PCR. MiXCR, run by TCRdb on the multiplex PCR reads, gives a single entry per CDR3 protein. This sample carries about 640,000 distinct CDR3 sequences, less than 25% of them seen once, and the ten largest clones take 34%. The sample taken for sequencing was blood. The receptors were sampled from a man aged 25 to 40 with Graves' ophthalmopathy.

This clonotype has a handful of counts. This chain uses TRBV4-1 with TRBJ2-2; D ambiguous. The CDR3 is 13 residues long. The germline V gene encodes CDR1 MGHRA and CDR2 YSYEKL. Trimming took 3 bases from V and 3 from J, leaving 5 bases between them. The CDR3 sequence is CASSQGHTGELFF. The CDR3 DNA reads TGCGCCAGCAGCCAGGGTCACACCGGGGAGCTGTTTTTT.

The V and J genes are TRBV18 and TRBJ1-3; D is unclear. V lost 2 bases, J lost 1 base, and 18 bases lay in between. This CDR3 is 18 amino acids long. Germline-derived CDR1 and CDR2 are KGHSH and LQKENI. The CDR3 sequence: CASSPENQQLASGNTIYF. DNA of the CDR3: TGTGCCAGCTCACCAGAAAACCAGCAACTGGCGTCTGGAAACACCATATATTTT.

CDR3 bases: TGTGCCATCACCCAAGGACTAGCGGGAAACGAGCAGTACTTC. It is translated as CAITQGLAGNEQYF. V gene TRBV10-3 combines with J gene TRBJ2-7; the match to TRBD2 covers 12 bases. Germline CDR1 ENHRY, CDR2 SYGVKD. V shed 7 bases, J shed 5 bases, and the junction held 6 bases outside the gene matches. The CDR3 has 14 residues.

This clonotype was observed at least ten times. The chain recombines TRBV3-1 with TRBJ1-3; the D is unclear. The CDR3 is 15 residues long. The ends were cut back, 0 bases at V and 4 bases at J, with 10 bases in the middle. Germline loops: CDR1 LGHDT, CDR2 YNNKEL (reference sequence). The DNA of the CDR3 is TGTGCCAGCAGCCAAGATTGGGGTACCGGAAACACCATATATTTT. This gives the protein CASSQDWGTGNTIYF.

This clonotype has only a few counts. The V gene is TRBV10-3, the J gene TRBJ2-2; perhaps TRBD1 as D (6 bases). This CDR3 is built from 14 residues. The V end lost 0 bases, the J end lost 5 bases, and 7 bases lay between the germline ends. CDR1 is ENHRY and CDR2 is SYGVKD in the germline V gene. The CDR3 DNA reads TGTGCCATCAGTGAGTCCAGGGGAACCGGGGAGCTGTTTTTT. Protein: CAISESRGTGELFF.

V gene TRBV10-2 combines with J gene TRBJ1-6; D perhaps matches TRBD1 (6 bases). The CDR3 consists of 15 residues. V was trimmed by 0 bases and J by 6 bases, leaving 9 bases between them. Per germline, CDR1 WSHSY and CDR2 SAAADI. The CDR3 bases are TGCGCCAGCAGTGAGTCGTCAGGGGCTAATTCACCCCTCCACTTT. It yields the protein CASSESSGANSPLHF.

V and J are TRBV5-1 and TRBJ2-3, with 7 bases that match TRBD1. CDR1 and CDR2 (germline): SGHRS, YFSETQ. This CDR3 is 15 amino acids long. V gave up 3 bases and J gave up 2 bases; unmatched junction bases: 6. CDR3 nucleotides: TGCGCCAGCAGCTCGACAGGGTTTGTCACAGATACGCAGTATTTT. This sequence encodes CASSSTGFVTDTQYF.

V and J are TRBV6-9 and TRBJ2-2; 9 bases align to TRBD2. Trimming at V came to 4 bases and at J to 4 bases, leaving 7 bases not matched to a gene. The CDR3 length is 16 residues. Germline CDR1 reads MNHGY; CDR2 reads SVAAGI. CDR3 residues: CASSLVASGVTGELFF. In DNA form, the CDR3 reads TGTGCCAGCAGTTTGGTGGCTAGCGGGGTCACCGGGGAGCTGTTTTTT.

In regard to this clonotype: This clone may be a read error of a much larger clone one base away. This chain joins TRBV28 and TRBJ1-2; D uncertain. Germline CDR1 is MDHEN and CDR2 is SYDVKM. This CDR3 region has 11 residues. The CDR3 here is CASGLEGGYTF. In DNA form, the CDR3 reads TGTGCCAGCGGTTTAGAAGGTGGCTACACCTTC.

The sample holds many counts of this clonotype. J is TRBJ1-5 and V is TRBV7-2, with 7 positions matching TRBD1. CDR3 length: 15 residues. Trimming removed 6 bases from V and 4 bases from J; junction bases left unmatched: 9. Per the germline V gene, CDR1 is SGHTA and CDR2 is FQGNSA. DNA of the CDR3: TGTGCCAGCAGGATGTGGGACAGTCCGAATCAGCCCCAGCATTTT. Amino acid sequence: CASRMWDSPNQPQHF.

The J gene is TRBJ2-3, the V gene TRBV10-3, with D tentatively TRBD2 (5 bases). The length of the CDR3 is 15 residues. V lost 5 bases and J 3 bases, leaving 15 bases between the germline ends. In germline, CDR1 is ENHRY, CDR2 SYGVKD. The CDR3 spells CAISFGPRGTDTQYF. The CDR3 coding sequence is TGTGCCATCAGTTTTGGGCCCAGAGGGACAGATACGCAGTATTTT.

J is TRBJ1-6 and V is TRBV5-6; no reliable D call. V was shortened by 2 bases and J by 6 bases, with 12 bases between the two germline ends. The germline CDR1 and CDR2 sequences are SGHDT and YYEEEE. The CDR3 length is 15 residues. The CDR3 spells CASSLQMTANSPLHF. CDR3 bases: TGTGCCAGCAGCTTACAAATGACGGCTAATTCACCCCTCCACTTT.

This clonotype showed up just a few times. The chain joins TRBV20-1 to TRBJ2-1; a possible D gene is TRBD2 (5 bases). V lost 0 bases and J 4 bases, leaving 13 bases between the germline ends. CDR1 and CDR2 (germline): DFQATT, SNEGSKA (reference sequence). The CDR3 has 15 amino acids. The CDR3 nucleotides read TGCAGTGCTAGAGATCAGCCGGGGATTTACAATGAGCAGTTCTTC. This sequence encodes CSARDQPGIYNEQFF.

The V gene is TRBV29-1, the J gene TRBJ1-1; TRBD1 might be the D (6 bases). The V end was cut by 2 bases, the J end by 7 bases, with 26 bases between. The CDR3 is made up of 17 amino acids. From germline, CDR1 is SQVTM and CDR2 ANQGSEA. CDR3 loop: CSVERTEGGGVRGEAFF. CDR3 nucleotides: TGCAGCGTTGAACGCACCGAGGGGGGGGGGGTGAGGGGTGAAGCTTTCTTT. Combining the CDR3 with reference TRBV29-1 and TRBJ1-1 gives the whole variable domain SAVISQKPSRDICQRGTSLTIQCQVDSQVTMMFWYRQQPGQSLTLIATANQGSEATYESGFVIDKFPISRPNLTFSTLTVSNMSPEDSSIYLCSVERTEGGGVRGEAFFGQGTRLTVV.

In its sample, this clonotype was seen a few times. The chain carries TRBV30 and TRBJ2-1; D is ambiguous. Germline lookup yields CDR1 GTSNPN and CDR2 SVGIG (reference sequence). The CDR3 consists of 11 residues. The V and J ends lost 3 bases and 7 bases respectively, with 7 bases between them. The chain's CDR3 is CAWSGPNEQFF. The CDR3, as DNA: TGTGCCTGGAGCGGCCCAAATGAGCAGTTCTTC.

This sequence joins TRBV27 and TRBJ2-2; TRBD1 matches at 7 bases. Germline-derived CDR1 and CDR2 are MNHEY and SMNVEV (reference sequence). The ends lost 6 bases at V and 6 bases at J; junction bases unmatched: 10. The CDR3 sequence is 15 residues long. The CDR3: CASRKGGANPGELFF. CDR3 DNA: TGTGCCAGCAGAAAAGGGGGCGCTAACCCCGGGGAGCTGTTTTTT.

In its sample, this clonotype was seen many times. The gene calls are TRBV28 and TRBJ2-7; D not certain. V lost 6 bases to trimming and J lost 5 bases, with 2 bases between them. The germline V gene encodes CDR1 MDHEN and CDR2 SYDVKM. The CDR3 spans 9 residues. CDR3 protein: CASRDEQYF. CDR3 DNA: TGTGCCAGCAGGGACGAGCAGTACTTC.

This clonotype was counted between two and nine times. V and J are TRBV11-3 and TRBJ2-3, with 8 nucleotides matching TRBD2. Germline trimming cut 0 bases from V and 0 bases from J; bases unmatched to any gene: 14. This CDR3 comprises 20 residues. Germline lookup yields CDR1 SGHNT and CDR2 YENEEA. The CDR3 sequence: CASSLDLAGNSTVSTDTQYF. The DNA of the CDR3 is TGTGCCAGCAGCTTAGATTTAGCGGGAAACTCCACCGTTAGCACAGATACGCAGTATTTT.

This clonotype was recorded once. A read error may explain this, as a much larger clone is one base away. The chain combines TRBV28 with TRBJ2-4; weak D call: TRBD1 (6 bases). V lost 8 bases and J 6 bases, leaving 26 bases between the germline ends. This CDR3 has 17 amino acids. Germline assignment: CDR1 MDHEN and CDR2 SYDVKM. In DNA form, the CDR3 reads TGTGCCAGCGAGGGTACAGGGATTGGATTGTCCATAAACATTCAGTACTTC. It is translated as CASEGTGIGLSINIQYF. Combining the CDR3 with reference TRBV28 and TRBJ2-4 gives the whole variable domain DVKVTQSSRYLVKRTGEKVFLECVQDMDHENMFWYRQDPGLGLRLIYFSYDVKMKEKGDIPEGYSVSREKKERFSLILESASTNQTSMYLCASEGTGIGLSINIQYFGAGTRLSVL.